This T cell receptor (beta chain) originates from a study of blood T cell repertoires in COVID-19. Turning to the study itself: Both acute and convalescent COVID-19 samples were obtained from the United States, Italy and Spain. In each case, the material was cDNA or gDNA derived from T cells, B-cell-depleted T cells, or PBMCs.

This CDR3 comprises 15 residues. Germline V CDR1 and CDR2: SGHAT, FQNNGV. V was pared by 3 bases and J by 0 bases, with 10 bases between. As processed by the authors: How many nucleated cells were present was estimated from reference gene primer amplification. The table came from immunoSEQ multiplex PCR; TCRdb's copy has only in-frame clones and leaves some out. D and trimming were read from the DNA, whereas the V and J calls and clone size are those reported in that table. The sample consists of about 400,000 clones, around 90% of them appearing once. The specimen was peripheral blood. V gene TRBV11-2 combines with J gene TRBJ2-3; tentatively, D is TRBD2 (6 bases). The clonotype comes from a human donor in a cohort sampled during active COVID-19. This CDR3 is CASSFSGQSTDTQYF. CDR3 coding DNA: TGTGCCAGCAGCTTTAGCGGCCAAAGCACAGATACGCAGTATTTT.